This T cell receptor (beta chain) was captured by sequencing in a study of blood T cell repertoires in COVID-19. For the study at large: Spain, Italy and the United States supplied samples that represented acute and convalescent COVID-19. T cells, B-cell-depleted T cells, or PBMCs provided the cDNA or gDNA that served as material.

Sequencing used immunoSEQ multiplex PCR; TCRdb keeps in-frame clones, though not all of them. The sample consists of 100,000 or so clones, roughly 90% of them appearing once. The source material was peripheral blood. This receptor was obtained from a woman aged 55-69 years with acute or convalescent COVID-19.

CDR3 protein: CASSPGPQGEQFF. The CDR3 coding sequence is TGCGCCAGCAGTCCCGGGCCACAGGGAGAGCAGTTCTTC. The rearrangement joins TRBV5-1 to TRBJ2-1, with TRBD1 as a possible D gene (6 bases). CDR3 length: 13 residues. Trimming shortened V by 5 bases and J by 10 bases, and 16 bases separated the two germline ends. Germline CDR1 and CDR2: SGHRS and YFSETQ.